This T cell receptor beta chain was retrieved from a study of shared clonotypes between healthy human individuals. Study-level findings and limits: Owing to a small donor count, the genetic and exposure-history diversity represented was limited. Shared across several donors were roughly 4.8% of the naive CD4 clonotypes.

V shed 6 bases, J shed 5 bases, and the junction held 9 bases outside the gene matches. The CDR3 spans 15 residues. Germline V CDR1 and CDR2: MNHNS, SASEGT. The protocol was immunoSEQ multiplex PCR, while the TCRdb copy is restricted to in-frame clones and leaves out a portion. The table has 170,000 or so clones, about 68% seen once. Of note for this clone: Its specificity is unknown.

The genes are TRBV6-1 and TRBJ1-4; 7 bases are a match to TRBD1. Specimen: memory CD4+ T cells sorted from blood. Subset reported: CD45RA-negative fraction. This TCR came from a man aged 25 to 45 in good health. CDR3 in amino acids: CASRGQTGWNEKLFF. CDR3 in DNA: TGTGCCAGCAGGGGACAGACAGGGTGGAATGAAAAACTGTTTTTT.